The source of this T cell receptor (beta chain) is a study of response to subunit inactivated influenza vaccine. Each CDR3 protein is one row after TCRdb ran MiXCR on the RT-PCR reads. The sample carries a few hundred thousand distinct CDR3 sequences, 11% recorded once. CDR1 and CDR2 from the germline V gene are KGHSH and LQKENI. V dropped 3 bases and J dropped 4 bases, with 14 bases sitting between them. CDR3 length: 15 amino acids. This sample also appeared in a second study, on T cells expressing NK-cell markers. That source adds: The TCR beta cDNA came from 5'RACE template switching with UMIs.

Sample: PBMCs from blood, taken on the day of vaccination. The chain uses TRBV18 and TRBJ2-3, with a tentative D call TRBD1 (5 bases). This TCR was recovered from a man aged 50-59 years who received an inactivated influenza vaccine. The CDR3 reads CASSPGRYNSDTQYF. The CDR3 nucleotides read TGTGCCAGCTCACCGGGGCGATACAACTCAGATACGCAGTATTTT.